The T cell receptor (beta chain) under discussion was sequenced for a study of cytomegalovirus exposure and HLA in healthy donors. Whole-study results and caveats: High sensitivity and specificity were reportedly achieved when the classifier diagnosed cytomegalovirus status. Whilst most TCR sequences proved rare, a subset of public TCRs occurred across many donors. HLA alleles showed associations with 15,000 to 20,000 TCR beta sequences in a later analysis, at a 0.05 false discovery rate. Indistinguishable V segments, including TRBV6-2 and TRBV6-3, were excluded.

The PCR ran on 60 Vbeta and 13 Jbeta primers. Some clones are missing from TCRdb's copy, which holds only in-frame ones; the method was immunoSEQ multiplex PCR. This sample has about 160,000 clones; around 80% occur once, and the top ten carry 5% to 7%. Note on this clone: What it recognizes is unknown.

The CDR3 totals 15 residues. Germline lookup yields CDR1 SGHNT and CDR2 YYREEE (reference sequence). The V gene lost 2 bases and the J gene lost 5 bases, with 16 bases spanning the gap. The TCR sequence derives from a man aged 50-60 years in good health and CMV-seropositive. The chain combines TRBV5-4 with TRBJ1-1; a weak D match, TRBD1 (6 bases). The sequenced sample consisted of PBMCs. DNA of the CDR3: TGTGCCAGCAGCTTACCCGGGACCAGGGGTACTGAAGCTTTCTTT. It codes for CASSLPGTRGTEAFF.